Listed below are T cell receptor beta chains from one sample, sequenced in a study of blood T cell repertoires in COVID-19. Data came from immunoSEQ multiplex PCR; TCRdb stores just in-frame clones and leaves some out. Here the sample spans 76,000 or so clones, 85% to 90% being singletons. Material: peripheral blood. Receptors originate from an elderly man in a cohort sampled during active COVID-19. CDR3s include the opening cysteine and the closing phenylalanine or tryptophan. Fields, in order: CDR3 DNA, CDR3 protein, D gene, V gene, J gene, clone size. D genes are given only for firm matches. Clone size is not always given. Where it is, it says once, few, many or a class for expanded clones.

TGTGCCAGCAGCGCCCAGACAGGGGGACTGTATGGCTACACCTTC,CASSAQTGGLYGYTF,TRBD1,TRBV9,TRBJ1-2,.
TGTGCCAGCAGCCAGAGGCTAGCGGGGGTCATGAAATCGGCAGATACGCAGTATTTT,CASSQRLAGVMKSADTQYF,TRBD2,TRBV3-1/TRBV3-2,TRBJ2-3,.
TGTGCCAGTAGTGGACAGGGTGGGGGGAATCAGCCCCAGCATTTT,CASSGQGGGNQPQHF,TRBD1,TRBV19,TRBJ1-5,once
TGTGCCAGCAGCCAAGATGAGCGGTCCTATGGCTACACCTTC,CASSQDERSYGYTF,.,TRBV3-1/TRBV3-2,TRBJ1-2,.
TGTGCCAGCAGTGATTACTTGAACACTGAAGCTTTCTTT,CASSDYLNTEAFF,.,TRBV25-1,TRBJ1-1,.
TGTGCCAGTAGTAAACCGGGACTCACGGCAGATACGCAGTATTTT,CASSKPGLTADTQYF,.,TRBV19,TRBJ2-3,.
TGTGCCAGTAGTACAGCAGGGGGAGAGACCCAGTACTTC,CASSTAGGETQYF,TRBD1,TRBV19,TRBJ2-5,.
TGTGCCAGCAGCTCAAAAGGGACAGCCCGCGCCGAAAAACTGTTTTTT,CASSSKGTARAEKLFF,TRBD1,TRBV7-2,TRBJ1-4,.
TGTGCCAGCAGCCTAACCCTCGACGGGAGCTACAATGAGCAGTTCTTC,CASSLTLDGSYNEQFF,.,TRBV11-2,TRBJ2-1,.
TGTGCCAGCAGCCGTGCCAGGTTCCCTTCCTACGAGCAGTACTTC,CASSRARFPSYEQYF,.,TRBV3-1/TRBV3-2,TRBJ2-7,.
TGCGCCAGGTTTGGGGAGCGGGGGTTTAAAAATGAGCAGTTCTTC,CARFGERGFKNEQFF,TRBD2,TRBV23-1,TRBJ2-1,.
TGTGCCAGCAGCTCCCCACTAGGGTACGGGCGTCAAGAGACCCAGTACTTC,CASSSPLGYGRQETQYF,.,TRBV7-8,TRBJ2-5,once
TGCGCCAGCAGCCTGACAGGGGCTAATGAAAAACTGTTTTTT,CASSLTGANEKLFF,TRBD1,TRBV5-1,TRBJ1-4,.
TGTGCCAGCAGCGTAGGGGCAGGAAGATCCTACGAGCAGTACTTC,CASSVGAGRSYEQYF,.,TRBV9,TRBJ2-7,.
TGCGCCAGCAGCTTGGAGCCTCAAGAGACCCAGTACTTC,CASSLEPQETQYF,.,TRBV5-1,TRBJ2-5,.
TGTGCCAGTAGACGAGACAGCGCTACTAACTATGGCTACACCTTC,CASRRDSATNYGYTF,.,TRBV19,TRBJ1-2,.
TGTGCCAGCATGAGACAGGACTTTACCGAGCAGTACTTC,CASMRQDFTEQYF,.,TRBV6-9,TRBJ2-7,.
TGTGCCAGCAGCCAGACGGACAGCTACGAGCAGTACTTC,CASSQTDSYEQYF,.,TRBV4-2,TRBJ2-7,.
TGTGCCAGCAGCTTCGCGGGGAGCCCTAGCACAGATACGCAGTATTTT,CASSFAGSPSTDTQYF,.,TRBV7-6,TRBJ2-3,.
TGTGCCAGCAGCCAAGTCCGGGGGGAGACCCAGTACTTC,CASSQVRGETQYF,.,TRBV3-1/TRBV3-2,TRBJ2-5,.
TGCGCCAGCAGCCCCGGGACAGGGGTAGTCGAGCAGTACTTC,CASSPGTGVVEQYF,TRBD1,TRBV4-3,TRBJ2-7,.
TGTGCCAGCAGCCGGGGACAGGGGGATCGAGAGACCCAGTACTTC,CASSRGQGDRETQYF,TRBD1,TRBV6-5,TRBJ2-5,.
TGTGCCAGCTCACGTACCGGGACAGGGATGGGGGCCAATGAGCAGTTCTTC,CASSRTGTGMGANEQFF,TRBD1,TRBV18,TRBJ2-1,.
TGTGCCAGCAGCCAAGGCGGACTAGCCAAGCGGGATGAGCAGTTCTTC,CASSQGGLAKRDEQFF,TRBD2,TRBV14,TRBJ2-1,.
TGTGCCAGCAGCTTCGGGGGAAACAGGGGGTTATTTGATGGCTACACCTTC,CASSFGGNRGLFDGYTF,TRBD1,TRBV5-8,TRBJ1-2,.
TGTGCCAGCAGCCAAGGAGCAGGGGCGTACAATGAGCAGTTCTTC,CASSQGAGAYNEQFF,.,TRBV14,TRBJ2-1,few
TGTGCCAGCAGTTGGGGAGACAATGAGCAGTTCTTC,CASSWGDNEQFF,.,TRBV6-6,TRBJ2-1,.
TGTGCCAGCAGCAAACCCAAACCGTTAGGGTATAGCGATCAGCCCCAGCATTTT,CASSKPKPLGYSDQPQHF,.,TRBV21-1,TRBJ1-5,.
TGTGCCAGCAGTTACGAGAGGGTAGGGGGCACCGGGGAGCTGTTTTTT,CASSYERVGGTGELFF,.,TRBV6-2/TRBV6-3,TRBJ2-2,.
TGCGCCAGCAGTGACAGCCACACCATATATTTT,CASSDSHTIYF,.,TRBV5-1,TRBJ1-3,.
TGCAGTGCTAGTGGCTGGGCGACAGGGTTATACAATGAGCAGTTCTTC,CSASGWATGLYNEQFF,TRBD1,TRBV20-1,TRBJ2-1,.
TGTGCCAGCAGCCAAACGGGACAGGGGGCGTCTGGAAACACCATATATTTT,CASSQTGQGASGNTIYF,TRBD1,TRBV3-1/TRBV3-2,TRBJ1-3,.
TGTGCCAGCAGTTACCGAGGCCGTTTAAGCTCCTACGAGCAGTACTTC,CASSYRGRLSSYEQYF,.,TRBV6-2/TRBV6-3,TRBJ2-7,.